The entry below gives a single TCR beta chain sequence along with its context. Its specificity is not known. The sample belongs to a study of identical twins. The CDR3 is 13 residues long. Trimming took 1 base from V and 9 from J, leaving 10 bases between them. CDR1 and CDR2 from the germline V gene are SGHTA and FQGNSA. A template switching step contributed a universal primer site, while unique molecular identifiers were present in the cDNA. TCRdb re-analysed the 5' RACE reads in MiXCR, keeping a single row per CDR3 protein. In the table there are more than 350,000 distinct CDR3 sequences, approximately 8.7% of which are singletons. General observations from the study: Zero-insertion analyses were open to partial confounding by invariant MAIT and iNKT cells.

The sequence was collected from a woman aged 45-59 years in good health. The sequenced sample was naive T cells sorted from blood. J is TRBJ2-1 and V is TRBV7-2, with D perhaps given as TRBD1 or TRBD2 (6 bases each). This CDR3 reads CASSLGGALEQFF. CDR3 nucleotide sequence: TGTGCCAGCAGCTTAGGGGGGGCTCTTGAGCAGTTCTTC.